A single sample is the source of the 20 T cell receptor beta chains below, sequenced in a study of blood T cell repertoires in COVID-19 (dated by TCRdb to between 2020 and 2021). Library prep was done by the immunoSEQ multiplex PCR assay. This immuneACCESS table, as held by TCRdb, lists in-frame sequences with V and J called but not all clones. Of the missing ones, under half trace to an unresolved V gene in checked studies; the others have no known cause. Across this sample there are over 150,000 clones, with around 80% seen only once. Of the sample, 2.9% falls within the top ten clones. Sequenced material: peripheral blood. The origin of the receptors is an older woman with acute or convalescent COVID-19.

The rearrangement joins TRBV4-3 to TRBJ2-7; 9 bases line up with TRBD1. CDR3 length equals 16 residues. The V gene end was trimmed by 1 base and the J gene end by 3 bases; junction bases not matched to a gene: 7. Germline V gene sequence: CDR1 LGHNA, CDR2 YSLEER. CDR3 amino acids: CASSQGGTGILYEQYF. The CDR3, as DNA: TGCGCCAGCAGCCAAGGCGGGACAGGGATCCTCTACGAGCAGTACTTC.

The V and J genes are TRBV5-4 and TRBJ2-7, with D perhaps matching TRBD1 (7 bases). The CDR3 consists of 14 residues. Germline CDR1 is SGHNT and CDR2 is YYREEE (reference sequence). V was shortened by 3 bases and J by 2 bases, with 12 bases between the two germline ends. For the CDR3, the DNA is TGTGCCAGCAGCTCCAGGGGGGCGCCCTACGAGCAGTACTTC. Its translation: CASSSRGAPYEQYF.

The chain links TRBV7-9 to TRBJ2-5, with 9 bases aligning to TRBD2. This CDR3 has 15 amino acids. Germline V lookup: CDR1 SEHNR, CDR2 FQNEAQ (reference sequence). The ends lost 5 bases at V and 7 bases at J; junction bases unmatched: 11. The CDR3 bases are TGTGCCAGCAGCCCAAACGCGGGAGGGAAAGGGACCCAGTACTTC. Protein sequence: CASSPNAGGKGTQYF.

The rearrangement uses TRBV10-2 and TRBJ2-2; D gene ambiguous. The V and J ends lost 3 bases and 6 bases respectively, with 14 bases between them. In germline, CDR1 is WSHSY, CDR2 SAAADI. The CDR3 has 15 amino acids. CDR3 sequence (DNA): TGCGCCAGCAGTGAAGTTACCCCTAACGCCGGGGAGCTGTTTTTT. It translates to CASSEVTPNAGELFF.

This chain links TRBV7-2 with TRBJ2-2; perhaps TRBD2 as D (5 bases). V was shortened by 1 base and J by 0 bases, with 6 bases between the two germline ends. The CDR3 is made up of 15 amino acids. Germline V gene data show CDR1 as SGHTA and CDR2 as FQGNSA. This CDR3 is CASSLGTSNTGELFF. CDR3 coding DNA: TGTGCCAGCAGCTTAGGGACTTCGAACACCGGGGAGCTGTTTTTT.

The chain couples TRBV4-3 to TRBJ2-7, with D maybe TRBD2 (5 bases). Germline CDR1 reads LGHNA; CDR2 reads YSLEER. V shed 3 bases and J shed 5 bases, with 11 bases lying between them. The CDR3 contains 13 residues. The CDR3 coding sequence is TGCGCCAGCAGCCACTGGGAGATGGACGAGCAGTACTTC. Its translation is CASSHWEMDEQYF.

CDR3 sequence (DNA): TGTGCCACCAGTTTAGGCGGGGGGGCCGGAGAGACCCAGTACTTC. Its translation: CATSLGGGAGETQYF. The J gene is TRBJ2-5, the V gene TRBV24-1; 9 positions match TRBD2. Germline V gene lookup returns CDR1 KGHDR and CDR2 SFDVKD. After removal of 6 bases from V and 4 bases from J, the junction contained 8 bases not matched to a gene. This CDR3 is built from 15 residues.

The rearrangement uses TRBV6-5 and TRBJ2-7, with D tentatively TRBD2 (6 bases). CDR3 size: 16 residues. Germline loops: CDR1 MNHEY, CDR2 SVGAGI. V was pared by 0 bases and J by 1 base, with 13 bases between. In DNA, the CDR3 is TGTGCCAGCAGTTACTCGGGGGGACTTTCTTCCTACGAGCAGTACTTC. This translates into CASSYSGGLSSYEQYF.

This clone has just a few counts. The gene calls are TRBV2 and TRBJ1-4, with TRBD1 matching over 10 bases. Trimming took 6 bases from V and 8 from J; bases not matched to a gene: 9. Germline V gene data show CDR1 as SNHLY and CDR2 as FYNNEI. The CDR3 covers 15 residues. The CDR3 region is CASRVTGGEGEKLFF. The CDR3 DNA is TGTGCCAGCAGGGTGACAGGGGGCGAAGGGGAAAAACTGTTTTTT.

V gene TRBV9 combines with J gene TRBJ2-1; TRBD2 matches 8 bases. Germline V gene lookup returns CDR1 SGDLS and CDR2 YYNGEE. The CDR3 is 16 amino acids. Losses at the gene ends were 0 bases for V and 2 bases for J; bases not matched to a gene: 4. For the CDR3, the DNA is TGTGCCAGCAGCGTAGGCGGGACTAGTCCCTACAATGAGCAGTTCTTC. It translates to CASSVGGTSPYNEQFF.

The genes are TRBV7-2 and TRBJ2-3, with D possibly TRBD2 on 7 matching bases. The CDR3 is 15 amino acids. CDR1 SGHTA and CDR2 FQGNSA come from the germline V gene. Between the trimmed V and J ends, which lost 4 bases and 1 base, there was a span of 12 bases. The CDR3 loop reads CASSSGGGGTDTQYF. The CDR3 DNA follows: TGTGCCAGCAGCTCGGGGGGCGGGGGCACAGATACGCAGTATTTT. The whole variable domain, filled in from reference TRBV7-2 and TRBJ2-3, reads GAGVSQSPSNKVTEKGKDVELRCDPISGHTALYWYRQSLGQGLEFLIYFQGNSAPDKSGLPSDRFSAERTGGSVSTLTIQRTQQEDSAVYLCASSSGGGGTDTQYFGPGTRLTVL.

This chain uses TRBV6-5 with TRBJ1-2; D is undetermined. The ends were cut back, 6 bases at V and 4 bases at J, with 18 bases in the middle. The V gene's germline CDR1 is MNHEY and CDR2 SVGAGI. The CDR3 totals 15 residues. CDR3 coding DNA: TGTGCCAGCAGCCCCCGTGGAGGTTCCCTCTATGGCTACACCTTC. Residues: CASSPRGGSLYGYTF.

The rearrangement joins TRBV24-1 to TRBJ1-2; 7 bases are shared with TRBD1. The CDR3 covers 14 residues. V lost 3 bases, J lost 4 bases, and 4 bases stayed unmatched. In germline, CDR1 is KGHDR, CDR2 SFDVKD. CDR3 sequence: CATSDVHRGYGYTF. The DNA of the CDR3 is TGTGCCACCAGTGATGTACACAGGGGCTATGGCTACACCTTC.

V gene TRBV7-2 combines with J gene TRBJ2-7, with 8 positions matching TRBD1. This CDR3 is built from 16 residues. Per the germline V gene, CDR1 is SGHTA and CDR2 is FQGNSA. J gave up 2 bases and V 7 bases, and 13 bases lay outside the gene matches. The CDR3 nucleotides are TGTGCCAGCACCCTAGGGCCGGAACAGGGGGCCTACGAGCAGTACTTC. Protein: CASTLGPEQGAYEQYF.

Note on this clone: The junction differs from germline at one of its ends, possibly a read error. V is TRBV6-5 and J is TRBJ1-2; tentatively, D is TRBD1 (5 bases). CDR1 and CDR2 (germline): MNHEY, SVGAGI. CDR3 length equals 13 residues. CDR3 in DNA: TGTGCCAGCAACCCGTCTAGGGGAGAGCGGGGGGCCTTC. The encoded protein is CASNPSRGERGAF.

The J gene is TRBJ1-5, the V gene TRBV5-5; maybe TRBD1 (6 bases). CDR1 and CDR2 from the germline V gene are SGHKS and YYEKEE (reference sequence). This CDR3 contains 14 residues. Trimming shortened V by 1 base and J by 2 bases, and 7 bases separated the two germline ends. The CDR3 sequence: CASSLRTGNQPQHF. In nucleotides, the CDR3 is TGTGCCAGCAGCTTGAGGACAGGCAATCAGCCCCAGCATTTT.

The chain couples TRBV30 to TRBJ1-2, with 7 bases that match TRBD1. Trimming took 4 bases from V and 4 from J; bases not matched to a gene: 6. This CDR3 is built from 13 residues. Germline CDR1 is GTSNPN and CDR2 is SVGIG (reference sequence). Here the CDR3 DNA reads TGTGCCTGGACCGCTGGGACAGCCTATGGCTACACCTTC. This gives the protein CAWTAGTAYGYTF.

This clone was recorded once. The rearrangement uses TRBV7-2 and TRBJ1-2; D gene ambiguous. This CDR3 spans 13 amino acids. Germline CDR1 reads SGHTA; CDR2 reads FQGNSA. The V end lost 1 base, the J end lost 4 bases, and 7 bases lay between the germline ends. The CDR3 sequence is CASSLVEGYGYTF. The CDR3 DNA reads TGTGCCAGCAGCTTAGTCGAGGGCTATGGCTACACCTTC.

The chain employs TRBV7-3 and TRBJ2-5; maybe TRBD2 (6 bases). CDR1 and CDR2 from the germline V gene are SGHTA and FQGTGA. The length of the CDR3 is 15 residues. The V and J ends lost 5 bases and 4 bases respectively, with 17 bases between them. Here the CDR3 reads CASSLTAGSGETQYF. The CDR3 DNA follows: TGTGCCAGCAGCCTGACTGCGGGGTCCGGAGAGACCCAGTACTTC.

The CDR3 region is CASSIPGHDYNEQFF. The CDR3 bases are TGTGCCAGTAGTATCCCCGGACACGACTACAATGAGCAGTTCTTC. The chain couples TRBV19 to TRBJ2-1; D is possibly TRBD1 (5 bases). The CDR3 length is 15 residues. Trimming took off 3 bases at V and 3 bases at J, with 12 bases between the two ends. The germline CDR1 and CDR2 sequences are LNHDA and SQIVND (reference sequence).